This T cell receptor beta chain is drawn from a study of persistence of HIV-infected CD4 T cells. In the study overall: The sample holds CD4+ T cells responsive to CMV or HIV-1 Gag. A couple of participants gave one leukapheresis sample; others gave up to roughly 180 mL blood repeatedly.

Overlapping HIV-1 Gag 15-mer peptides at roughly 1 ug per peptide per mL were used. CD40L-negative CD69-negative CD45RO-high memory CD4+ T cells were sorted as populations depleted of antigen-responding cells. Donors were HIV-1-infected adults who began suppressive ART during chronic infection. Plasma HIV-1 RNA stayed below 50 copies/mL for at least 4 years. Concerning this clone: Antigen: not known.

This was the immunoSEQ version 4 assay in survey mode. Assay used: immunoSEQ multiplex PCR; TCRdb lists only in-frame clones, some missing. This sample yields about 40,000 clones, of which more than 75% are seen a single time; 14% belongs to the top ten. The CDR3 sequence is 13 residues long. CDR1 and CDR2 (germline): SGHRS, YFSETQ. V shed 6 bases and J 3 bases; nucleotides not matched to a gene: 5. The sample was CD4+ T cells sorted from PBMCs after roughly 19-hour stimulation, taken from a patient who received antiretroviral therapy. The sequence came from an adult man with HIV who was CMV-seropositive. The V call is TRBV5-1, the J call TRBJ1-1; 7 bases line up with TRBD1. Here the CDR3 reads CASTRGGDTEAFF. CDR3 bases: TGCGCCAGCACCAGAGGGGGCGACACTGAAGCTTTCTTT.